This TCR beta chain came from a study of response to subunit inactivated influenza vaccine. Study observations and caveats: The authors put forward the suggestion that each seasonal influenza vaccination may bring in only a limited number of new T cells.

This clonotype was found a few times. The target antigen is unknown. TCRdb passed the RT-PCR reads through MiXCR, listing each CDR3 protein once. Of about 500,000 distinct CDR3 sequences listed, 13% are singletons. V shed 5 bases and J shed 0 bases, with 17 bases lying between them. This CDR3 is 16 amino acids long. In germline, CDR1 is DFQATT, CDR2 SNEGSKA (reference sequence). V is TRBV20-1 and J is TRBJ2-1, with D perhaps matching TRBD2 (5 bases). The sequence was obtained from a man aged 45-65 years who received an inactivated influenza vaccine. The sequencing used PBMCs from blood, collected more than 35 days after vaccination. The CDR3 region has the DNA TGCAGTGCTGGAACCCCTAGCCCGAGCTCCTACAATGAGCAGTTCTTC. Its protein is CSAGTPSPSSYNEQFF.